This T cell receptor (beta chain) stems from a study of regulatory T cells in long-lasting Graves disease. Arm-PCR of CDR3 regions and iRepertoire HTBI primers were the basis on which TCR beta libraries were built. TCRdb used MiXCR to reprocess the multiplex PCR reads, holding one entry per CDR3 protein. Of a few hundred thousand distinct CDR3 sequences detected, 12% appear once; the ten largest clones hold approximately 20%. The CDR3 totals 16 residues. CDR1 and CDR2 (germline): DFQATT, SNEGSKA (reference sequence). The ends lost 0 bases at V and 7 bases at J; junction bases unmatched: 12. Time point denoted: newly diagnosed GD, antithyroid drugs for less than 3 months. The TCR library used RNA extracted from PBMCs. Tubes containing EDTA received 8 to 9.5 milliliters of drawn peripheral blood. The same specimen was also included in a second study, on T cells in Graves' hyperthyroidism and ophthalmopathy. That source reports: The study used the HTBI primer set for a first-round RT-PCR of the TCR CDR3. Most thyroid clonotypes that were expanded above 0.001 also turned up in blood. Classification by a 13 V-J model distinguished ophthalmopathy from stable hyperthyroidism.

The material sequenced was peripheral blood mononuclear cells (PBMCs), taken at new diagnosis, from a patient treated with antithyroid drugs. The receptor's source is a woman under 30 with Graves disease. V gene TRBV20-1 combines with J gene TRBJ1-2, with TRBD1 identical over 9 bases. The CDR3 here is CSAREHRGQSVSGYTF. The CDR3 DNA reads TGCAGTGCTAGAGAACACAGGGGGCAGTCTGTCAGTGGCTACACCTTC.